This T cell receptor (beta chain) was sequenced during a study of T-cell reconstitution after alpha-beta-depleted transplantation in children. This CDR3 has 13 residues. Germline assignment: CDR1 SGHRS and CDR2 YFSETQ. V was clipped by 3 bases and J by 5 bases, with 9 bases between them. This clonotype was seen ten or more times. The TCRbeta library was prepared with unique molecular identifiers. TCRdb ran MiXCR on the PCR reads and lists one entry per CDR3 protein. The data contain 670,000 or so distinct CDR3 sequences, around 14% of them singletons. This sequence originates from a girl aged 2-15 years with congenital amegakaryocytic thrombocytopenia, due to receive a stem cell transplant. The sample consisted of PBMCs, taken before TCRalphabeta/CD19-depleted stem cell transplant. The chain employs TRBV5-1 and TRBJ1-5; possibly TRBD1 for D (5 bases). As DNA, the CDR3 is TGCGCCAGCAGCTCGGGGCGGGATCAGCCCCAGCATTTT. This gives the protein CASSSGRDQPQHF.